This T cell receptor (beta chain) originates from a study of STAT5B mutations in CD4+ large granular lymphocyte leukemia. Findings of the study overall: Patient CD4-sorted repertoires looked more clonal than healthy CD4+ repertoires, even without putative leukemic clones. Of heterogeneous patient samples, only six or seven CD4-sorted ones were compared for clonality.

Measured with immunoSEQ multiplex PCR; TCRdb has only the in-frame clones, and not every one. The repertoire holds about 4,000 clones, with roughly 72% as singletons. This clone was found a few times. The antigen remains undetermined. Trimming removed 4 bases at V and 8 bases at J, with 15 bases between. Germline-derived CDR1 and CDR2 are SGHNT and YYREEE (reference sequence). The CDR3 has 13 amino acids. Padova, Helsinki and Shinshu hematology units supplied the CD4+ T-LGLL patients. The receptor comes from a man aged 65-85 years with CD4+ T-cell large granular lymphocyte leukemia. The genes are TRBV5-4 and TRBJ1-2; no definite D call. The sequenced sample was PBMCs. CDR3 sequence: CASSDGSGVGYTF. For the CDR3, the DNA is TGTGCCAGCAGCGACGGGTCTGGAGTAGGCTACACCTTC.